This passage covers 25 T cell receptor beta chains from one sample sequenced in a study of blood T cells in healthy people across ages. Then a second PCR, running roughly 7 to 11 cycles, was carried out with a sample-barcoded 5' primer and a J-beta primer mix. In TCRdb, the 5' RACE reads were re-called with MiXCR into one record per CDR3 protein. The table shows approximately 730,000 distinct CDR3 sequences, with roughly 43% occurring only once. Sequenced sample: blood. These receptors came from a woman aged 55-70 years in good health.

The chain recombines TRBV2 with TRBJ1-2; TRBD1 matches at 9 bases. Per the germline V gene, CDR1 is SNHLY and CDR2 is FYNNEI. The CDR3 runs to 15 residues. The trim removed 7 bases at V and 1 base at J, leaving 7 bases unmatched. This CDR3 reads CASTEDRGYNYGYTF. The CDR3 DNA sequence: TGTGCCAGCACGGAAGACAGGGGGTATAACTATGGCTACACCTTC.

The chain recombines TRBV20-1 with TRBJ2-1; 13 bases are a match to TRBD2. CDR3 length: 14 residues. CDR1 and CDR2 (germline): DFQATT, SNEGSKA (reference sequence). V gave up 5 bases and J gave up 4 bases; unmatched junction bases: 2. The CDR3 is CSAGTSGAYNEQFF. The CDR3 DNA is TGCAGTGCTGGGACTAGCGGGGCTTACAATGAGCAGTTCTTC.

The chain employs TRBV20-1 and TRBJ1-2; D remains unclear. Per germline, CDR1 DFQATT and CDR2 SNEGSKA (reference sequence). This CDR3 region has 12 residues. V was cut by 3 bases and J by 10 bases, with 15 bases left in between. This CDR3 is CSASEGRPAYTF. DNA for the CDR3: TGCAGTGCTAGCGAGGGCCGGCCGGCCTACACCTTC.

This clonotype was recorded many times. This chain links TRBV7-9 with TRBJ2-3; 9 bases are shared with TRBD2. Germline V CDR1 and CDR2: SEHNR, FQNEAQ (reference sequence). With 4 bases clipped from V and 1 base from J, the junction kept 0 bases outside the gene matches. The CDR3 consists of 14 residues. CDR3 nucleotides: TGTGCCAGCAGCTGGACTAGCGGCACAGATACGCAGTATTTT. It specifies CASSWTSGTDTQYF. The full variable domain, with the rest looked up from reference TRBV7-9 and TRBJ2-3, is DTGVSQNPRHKITKRGQNVTFRCDPISEHNRLYWYRQTLGQGPEFLTYFQNEAQLEKSRLLSDRFSAERPKGSFSTLEIQRTEQGDSAMYLCASSWTSGTDTQYFGPGTRLTVL.

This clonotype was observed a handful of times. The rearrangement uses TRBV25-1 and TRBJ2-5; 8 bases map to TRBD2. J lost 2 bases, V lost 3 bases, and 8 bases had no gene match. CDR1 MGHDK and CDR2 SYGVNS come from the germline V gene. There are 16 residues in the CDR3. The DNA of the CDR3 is TGTGCCAGCAGTGACCCCGTACTAGCGGAACAAGAGACCCAGTACTTC. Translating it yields CASSDPVLAEQETQYF. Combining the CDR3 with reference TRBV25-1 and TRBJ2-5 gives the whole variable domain EADIYQTPRYLVIGTGKKITLECSQTMGHDKMYWYQQDPGMELHLIHYSYGVNSTEKGDLSSESTVSRIRTEHFPLTLESARPSHTSQYLCASSDPVLAEQETQYFGPGTRLLVL.

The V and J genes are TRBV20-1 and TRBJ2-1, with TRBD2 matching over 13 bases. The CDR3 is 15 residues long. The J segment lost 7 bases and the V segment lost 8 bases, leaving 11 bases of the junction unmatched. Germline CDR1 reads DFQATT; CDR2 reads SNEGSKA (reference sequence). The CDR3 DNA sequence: TGCAGTACCCCTCGACTAGCGGGGGGAGTGAATGAGCAGTTCTTC. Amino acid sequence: CSTPRLAGGVNEQFF.

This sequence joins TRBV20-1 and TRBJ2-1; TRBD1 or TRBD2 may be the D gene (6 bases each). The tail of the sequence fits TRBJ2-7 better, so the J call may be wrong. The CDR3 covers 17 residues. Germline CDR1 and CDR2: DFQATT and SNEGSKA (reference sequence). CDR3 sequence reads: CSARDSGGRSSYNEQYF. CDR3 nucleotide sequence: TGCAGTGCTAGAGATTCCGGGGGCAGGAGCTCCTACAATGAGCAGTACTTC.

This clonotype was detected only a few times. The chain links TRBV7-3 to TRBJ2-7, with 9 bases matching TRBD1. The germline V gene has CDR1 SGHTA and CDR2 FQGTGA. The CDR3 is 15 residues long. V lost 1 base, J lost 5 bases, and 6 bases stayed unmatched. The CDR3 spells CASSLMGTGYDEQYF. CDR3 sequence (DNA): TGTGCCAGCAGCTTAATGGGGACAGGGTATGACGAGCAGTACTTC.

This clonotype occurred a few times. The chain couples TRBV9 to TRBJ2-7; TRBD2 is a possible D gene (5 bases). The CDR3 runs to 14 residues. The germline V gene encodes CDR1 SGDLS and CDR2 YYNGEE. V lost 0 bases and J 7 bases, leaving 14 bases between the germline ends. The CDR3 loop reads CASSVAQRTEEQYF. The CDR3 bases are TGTGCCAGCAGCGTAGCTCAGCGGACGGAAGAGCAGTACTTC.

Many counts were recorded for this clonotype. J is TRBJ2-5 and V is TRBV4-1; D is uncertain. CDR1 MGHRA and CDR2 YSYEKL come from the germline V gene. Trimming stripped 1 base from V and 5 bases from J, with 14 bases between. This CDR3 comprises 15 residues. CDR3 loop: CASSQAVTVAETQYF. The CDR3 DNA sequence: TGCGCCAGCAGCCAAGCTGTTACCGTTGCTGAGACCCAGTACTTC.

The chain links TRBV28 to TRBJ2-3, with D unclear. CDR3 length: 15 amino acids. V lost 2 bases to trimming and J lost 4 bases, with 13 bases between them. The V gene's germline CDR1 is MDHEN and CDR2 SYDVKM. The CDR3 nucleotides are TGTGCCAGCAGTTTAATGGGAAAGGTCCCAGATACGCAGTATTTT. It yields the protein CASSLMGKVPDTQYF.

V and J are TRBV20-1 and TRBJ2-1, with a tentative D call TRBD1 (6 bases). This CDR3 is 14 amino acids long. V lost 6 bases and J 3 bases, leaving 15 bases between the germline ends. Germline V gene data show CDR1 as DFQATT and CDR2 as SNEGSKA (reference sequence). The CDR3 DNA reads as TGCAGTGCCAGGGGTGGCGGGTACTACAATGAGCAGTTCTTC. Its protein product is CSARGGGYYNEQFF.

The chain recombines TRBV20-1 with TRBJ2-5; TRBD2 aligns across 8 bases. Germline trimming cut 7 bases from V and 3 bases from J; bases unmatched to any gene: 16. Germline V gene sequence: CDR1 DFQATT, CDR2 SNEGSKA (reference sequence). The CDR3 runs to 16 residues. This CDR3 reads CSGGGQLAEGKETQYF. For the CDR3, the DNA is TGCAGTGGGGGGGGTCAACTAGCGGAGGGGAAAGAGACCCAGTACTTC.

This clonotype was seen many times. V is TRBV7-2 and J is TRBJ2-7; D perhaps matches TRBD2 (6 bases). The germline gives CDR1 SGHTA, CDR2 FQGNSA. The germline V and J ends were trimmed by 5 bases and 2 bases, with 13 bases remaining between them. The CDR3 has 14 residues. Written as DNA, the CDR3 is TGTGCCAGCAGCCGCACGGGGGAGGCCTACGAGCAGTACTTC. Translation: CASSRTGEAYEQYF.

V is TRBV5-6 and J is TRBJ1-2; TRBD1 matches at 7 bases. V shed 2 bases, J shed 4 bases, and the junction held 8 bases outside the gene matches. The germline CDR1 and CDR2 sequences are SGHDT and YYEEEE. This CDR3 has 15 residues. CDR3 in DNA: TGTGCCAGCAGCTTCAGGAGGGGGCGTCTCTATGGCTACACCTTC. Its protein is CASSFRRGRLYGYTF.

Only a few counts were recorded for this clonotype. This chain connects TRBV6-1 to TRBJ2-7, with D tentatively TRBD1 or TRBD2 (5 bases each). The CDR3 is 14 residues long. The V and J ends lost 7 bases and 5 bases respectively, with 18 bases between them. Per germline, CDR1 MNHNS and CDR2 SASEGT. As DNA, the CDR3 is TGTGCCAGCATGGTGGGACGTGTCAGGGACGAGCAGTACTTC. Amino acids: CASMVGRVRDEQYF.

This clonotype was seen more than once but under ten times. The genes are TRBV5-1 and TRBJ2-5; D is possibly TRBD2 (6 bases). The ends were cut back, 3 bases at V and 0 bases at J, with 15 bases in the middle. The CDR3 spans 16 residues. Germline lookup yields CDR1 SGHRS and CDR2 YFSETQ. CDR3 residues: CASSSLGGPYQETQYF. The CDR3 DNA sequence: TGCGCCAGCAGCTCCCTCGGGGGACCGTACCAAGAGACCCAGTACTTC.

This chain's CDR3 is CASSLMGGSYNEQFF. Written as DNA, the CDR3 is TGTGCCAGCAGCTTAATGGGGGGCTCCTACAATGAGCAGTTCTTC. V gene TRBV7-3 combines with J gene TRBJ2-1; D is possibly TRBD2 (6 bases). V dropped 1 base and J dropped 0 bases, with 7 bases sitting between them. Germline CDR1 is SGHTA and CDR2 is FQGTGA. The CDR3 runs 15 residues.

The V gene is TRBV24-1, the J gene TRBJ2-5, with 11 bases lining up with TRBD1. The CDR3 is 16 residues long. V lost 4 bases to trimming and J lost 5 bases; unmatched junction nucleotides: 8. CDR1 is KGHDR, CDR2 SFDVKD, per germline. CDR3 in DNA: TGTGCCACCAGTGACACACGGACAGGGGGCCCGGAGACCCAGTACTTC. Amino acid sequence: CATSDTRTGGPETQYF.

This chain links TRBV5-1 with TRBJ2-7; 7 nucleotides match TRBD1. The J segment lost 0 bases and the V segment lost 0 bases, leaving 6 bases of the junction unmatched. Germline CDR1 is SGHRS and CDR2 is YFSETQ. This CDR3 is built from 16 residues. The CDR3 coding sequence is TGCGCCAGCAGCTTGGACGCAGGGGGTCGCTCCTACGAGCAGTACTTC. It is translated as CASSLDAGGRSYEQYF.

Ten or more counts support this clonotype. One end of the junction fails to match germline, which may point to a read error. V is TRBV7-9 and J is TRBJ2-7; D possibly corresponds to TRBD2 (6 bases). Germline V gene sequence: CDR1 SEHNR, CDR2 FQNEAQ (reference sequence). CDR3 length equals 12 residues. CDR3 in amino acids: CASSSGRYEQYF. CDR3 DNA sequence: TGCGCCAGCAGTTCGGGGAGGTACGAGCAGTACTTC. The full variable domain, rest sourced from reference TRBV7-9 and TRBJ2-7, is DTGVSQNPRHKITKRGQNVTFRCDPISEHNRLYWYRQTLGQGPEFLTYFQNEAQLEKSRLLSDRFSAERPKGSFSTLEIQRTEQGDSAMYLCASSSGRYEQYFGPGTRLTVT.

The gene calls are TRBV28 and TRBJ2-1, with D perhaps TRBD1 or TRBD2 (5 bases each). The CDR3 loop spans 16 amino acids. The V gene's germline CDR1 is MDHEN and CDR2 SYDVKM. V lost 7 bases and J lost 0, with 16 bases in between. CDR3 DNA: TGTGCCAGCAACATCCCGGGGACCGGCTCCTACAATGAGCAGTTCTTC. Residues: CASNIPGTGSYNEQFF.

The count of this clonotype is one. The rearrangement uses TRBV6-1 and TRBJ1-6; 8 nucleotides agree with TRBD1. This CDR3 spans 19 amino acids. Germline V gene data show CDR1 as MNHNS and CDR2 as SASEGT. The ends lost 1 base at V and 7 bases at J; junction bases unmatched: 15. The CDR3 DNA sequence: TGTGCCAGCAGTGAAGTAGAGAAAGGGTGGACAGGGAGAAATTCACCCCTCCACTTT. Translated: CASSEVEKGWTGRNSPLHF.

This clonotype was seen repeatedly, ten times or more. The CDR3 nucleotides read TGTGCCAGCAGTTTAATCGGAGACAGGGGACCCTATGGCTACACCTTC. As protein: CASSLIGDRGPYGYTF. V and J are TRBV27 and TRBJ1-2; TRBD1 agrees at 8 bases. With 2 bases clipped from V and 4 bases from J, the junction kept 9 bases outside the gene matches. Looked up from germline, CDR1 is MNHEY and CDR2 is SMNVEV (reference sequence). CDR3 length: 16 amino acids.

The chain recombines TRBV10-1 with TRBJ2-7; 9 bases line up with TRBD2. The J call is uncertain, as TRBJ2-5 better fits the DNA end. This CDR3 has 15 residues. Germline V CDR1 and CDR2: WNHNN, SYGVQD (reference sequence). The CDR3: CASSESGGGAETQYF. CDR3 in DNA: TGCGCCAGCAGTGAGTCTGGCGGGGGGGCCGAGACCCAGTACTTC.